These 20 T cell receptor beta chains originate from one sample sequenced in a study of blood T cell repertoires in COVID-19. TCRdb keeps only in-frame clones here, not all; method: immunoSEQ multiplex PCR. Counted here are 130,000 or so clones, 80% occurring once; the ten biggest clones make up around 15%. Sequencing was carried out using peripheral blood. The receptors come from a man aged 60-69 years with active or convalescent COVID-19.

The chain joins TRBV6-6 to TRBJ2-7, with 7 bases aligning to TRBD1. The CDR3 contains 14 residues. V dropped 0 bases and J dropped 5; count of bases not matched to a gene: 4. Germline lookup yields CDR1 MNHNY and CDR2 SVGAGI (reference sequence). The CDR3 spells CASSYSEGGDEQYF. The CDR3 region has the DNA TGTGCCAGCAGTTACTCGGAAGGGGGCGACGAGCAGTACTTC.

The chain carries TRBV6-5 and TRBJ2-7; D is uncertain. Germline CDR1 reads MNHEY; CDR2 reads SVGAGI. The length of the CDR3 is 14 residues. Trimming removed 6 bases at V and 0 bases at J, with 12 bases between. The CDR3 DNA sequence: TGTGCCAGCAGCCTAAGCACTCTCTCCTACGAGCAGTACTTC. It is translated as CASSLSTLSYEQYF.

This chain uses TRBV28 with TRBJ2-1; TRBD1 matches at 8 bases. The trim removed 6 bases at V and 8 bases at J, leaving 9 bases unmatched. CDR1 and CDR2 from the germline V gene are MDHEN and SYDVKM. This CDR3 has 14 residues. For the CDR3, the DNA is TGTGCCAGCAGAAGACAGGGGATTAGCGATGAGCAGTTCTTC. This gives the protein CASRRQGISDEQFF. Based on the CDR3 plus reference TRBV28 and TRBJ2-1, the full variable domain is DVKVTQSSRYLVKRTGEKVFLECVQDMDHENMFWYRQDPGLGLRLIYFSYDVKMKEKGDIPEGYSVSREKKERFSLILESASTNQTSMYLCASRRQGISDEQFFGPGTRLTVL.

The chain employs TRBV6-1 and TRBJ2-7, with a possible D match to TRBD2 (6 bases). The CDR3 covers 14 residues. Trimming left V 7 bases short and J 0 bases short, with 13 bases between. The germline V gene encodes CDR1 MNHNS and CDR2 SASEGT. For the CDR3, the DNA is TGTGCCAGCAAAGGAGGGGCATACTCCTACGAGCAGTACTTC. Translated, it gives CASKGGAYSYEQYF.

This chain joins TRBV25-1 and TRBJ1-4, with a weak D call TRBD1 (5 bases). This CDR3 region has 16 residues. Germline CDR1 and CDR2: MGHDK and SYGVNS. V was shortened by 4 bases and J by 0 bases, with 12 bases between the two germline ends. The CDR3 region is CASSVPTGATNEKLFF. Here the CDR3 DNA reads TGTGCCAGCAGTGTCCCAACAGGTGCAACTAATGAAAAACTGTTTTTT.

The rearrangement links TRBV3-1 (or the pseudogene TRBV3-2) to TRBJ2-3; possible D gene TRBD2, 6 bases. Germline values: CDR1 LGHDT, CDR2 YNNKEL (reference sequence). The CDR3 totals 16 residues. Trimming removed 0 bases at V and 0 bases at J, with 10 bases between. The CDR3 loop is CASSQDTSGSTDTQYF. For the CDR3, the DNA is TGTGCCAGCAGCCAAGATACAAGCGGGAGCACAGATACGCAGTATTTT.

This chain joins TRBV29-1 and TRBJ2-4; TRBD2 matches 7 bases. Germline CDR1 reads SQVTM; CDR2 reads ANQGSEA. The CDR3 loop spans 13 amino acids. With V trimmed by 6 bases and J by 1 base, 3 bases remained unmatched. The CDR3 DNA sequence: TGCAGCGTGCGGGAGAGCGCCAAAAACATTCAGTACTTC. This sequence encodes CSVRESAKNIQYF. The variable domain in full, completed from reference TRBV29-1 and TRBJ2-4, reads SAVISQKPSRDICQRGTSLTIQCQVDSQVTMMFWYRQQPGQSLTLIATANQGSEATYESGFVIDKFPISRPNLTFSTLTVSNMSPEDSSIYLCSVRESAKNIQYFGAGTRLSVL.

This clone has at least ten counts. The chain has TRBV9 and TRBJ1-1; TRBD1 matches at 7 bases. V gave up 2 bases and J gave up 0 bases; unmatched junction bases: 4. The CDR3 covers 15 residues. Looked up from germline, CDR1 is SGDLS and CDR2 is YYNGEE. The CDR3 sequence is CASSVRDSMNTEAFF. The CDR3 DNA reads TGTGCCAGCAGCGTGCGGGACAGCATGAACACTGAAGCTTTCTTT.

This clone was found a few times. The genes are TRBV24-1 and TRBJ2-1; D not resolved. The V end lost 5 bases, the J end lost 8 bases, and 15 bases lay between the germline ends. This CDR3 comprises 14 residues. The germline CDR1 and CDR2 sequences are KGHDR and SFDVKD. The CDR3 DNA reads TGTGCCACCAGTGGCAGTCCGTTTTTCCATGAGCAGTTCTTC. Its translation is CATSGSPFFHEQFF.

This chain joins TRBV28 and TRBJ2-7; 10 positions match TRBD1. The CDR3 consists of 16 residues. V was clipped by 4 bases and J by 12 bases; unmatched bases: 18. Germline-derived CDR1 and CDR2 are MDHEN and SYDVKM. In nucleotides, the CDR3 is TGTGCCAGCAGTTCCGCCGGGACAGGGGACTATCTACGAATGTACTTC. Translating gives CASSSAGTGDYLRMYF.

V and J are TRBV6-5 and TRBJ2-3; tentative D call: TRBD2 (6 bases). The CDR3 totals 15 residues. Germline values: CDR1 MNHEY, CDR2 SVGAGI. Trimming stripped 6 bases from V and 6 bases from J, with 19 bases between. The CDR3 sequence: CASRTSLAQGDTQYF. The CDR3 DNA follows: TGTGCCAGCAGGACGAGTCTAGCGCAAGGGGATACGCAGTATTTT.

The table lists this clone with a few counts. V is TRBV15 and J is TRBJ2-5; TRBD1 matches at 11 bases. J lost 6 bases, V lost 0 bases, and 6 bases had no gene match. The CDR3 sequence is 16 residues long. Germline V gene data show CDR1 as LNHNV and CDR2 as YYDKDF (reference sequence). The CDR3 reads CATSRDGGQGAKTQYF. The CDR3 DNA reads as TGTGCCACCAGCAGAGATGGCGGACAGGGGGCCAAGACCCAGTACTTC. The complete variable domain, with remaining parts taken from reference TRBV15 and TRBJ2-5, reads DAMVIQNPRYQVTQFGKPVTLSCSQTLNHNVMYWYQQKSSQAPKLLFHYYDKDFNNEADTPDNFQSRRPNTSFCFLDIRSPGLGDTAMYLCATSRDGGQGAKTQYFGPGTRLLVL.

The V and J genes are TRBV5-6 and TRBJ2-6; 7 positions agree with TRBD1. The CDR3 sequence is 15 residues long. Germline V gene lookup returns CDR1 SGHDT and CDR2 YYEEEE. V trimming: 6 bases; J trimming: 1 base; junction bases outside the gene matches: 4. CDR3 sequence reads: CASTHRGSGANVLTF. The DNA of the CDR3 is TGTGCCAGCACACACAGGGGATCTGGGGCCAACGTCCTGACTTTC.

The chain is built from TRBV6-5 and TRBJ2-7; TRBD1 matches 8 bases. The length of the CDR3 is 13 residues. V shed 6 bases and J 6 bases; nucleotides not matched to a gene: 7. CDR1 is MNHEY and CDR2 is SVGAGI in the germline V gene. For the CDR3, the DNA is TGTGCCAGCAGCCCCGGGACAGGCGCCGAGCAGTACTTC. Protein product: CASSPGTGAEQYF.

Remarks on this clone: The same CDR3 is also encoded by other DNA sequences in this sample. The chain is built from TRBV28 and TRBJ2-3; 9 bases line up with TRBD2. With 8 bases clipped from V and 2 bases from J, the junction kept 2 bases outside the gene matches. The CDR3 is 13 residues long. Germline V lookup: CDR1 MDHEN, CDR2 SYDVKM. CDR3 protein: CASLAGNTDTQYF. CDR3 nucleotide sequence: TGTGCCAGCCTAGCGGGGAACACAGATACGCAGTATTTT.

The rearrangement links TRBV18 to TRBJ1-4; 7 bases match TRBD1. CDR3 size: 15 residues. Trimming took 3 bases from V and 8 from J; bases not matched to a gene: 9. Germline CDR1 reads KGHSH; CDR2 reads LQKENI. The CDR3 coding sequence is TGTGCCAGCTCACCTCCGGGACAGTGGCGAGAAAAACTGTTTTTT. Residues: CASSPPGQWREKLFF. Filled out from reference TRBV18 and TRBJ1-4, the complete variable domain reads NAGVMQNPRHLVRRRGQEARLRCSPMKGHSHVYWYRQLPEEGLKFMVYLQKENIIDESGMPKERFSAEFPKEGPSILRIQQVVRGDSAAYFCASSPPGQWREKLFFGSGTQLSVL.

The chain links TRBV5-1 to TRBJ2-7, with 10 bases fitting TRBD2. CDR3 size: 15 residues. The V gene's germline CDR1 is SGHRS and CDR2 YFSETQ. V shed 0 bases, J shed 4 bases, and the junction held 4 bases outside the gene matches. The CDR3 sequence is CASSLAASGGYEQYF. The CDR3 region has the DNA TGCGCCAGCAGCTTGGCTGCTAGCGGGGGTTACGAGCAGTACTTC.

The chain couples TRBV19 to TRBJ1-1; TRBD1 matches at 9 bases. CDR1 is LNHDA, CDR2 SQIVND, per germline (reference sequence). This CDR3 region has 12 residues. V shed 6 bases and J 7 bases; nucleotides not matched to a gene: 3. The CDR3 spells CASRDRGFEAFF. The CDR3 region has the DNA TGTGCCAGTAGGGACAGGGGCTTTGAAGCTTTCTTT.

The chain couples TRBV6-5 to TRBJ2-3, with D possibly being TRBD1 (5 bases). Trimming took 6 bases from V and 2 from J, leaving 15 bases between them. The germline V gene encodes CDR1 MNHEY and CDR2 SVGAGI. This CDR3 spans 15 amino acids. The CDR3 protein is CASRGRQFNTDTQYF. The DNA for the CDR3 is TGTGCCAGCAGGGGTAGACAGTTTAACACAGATACGCAGTATTTT.

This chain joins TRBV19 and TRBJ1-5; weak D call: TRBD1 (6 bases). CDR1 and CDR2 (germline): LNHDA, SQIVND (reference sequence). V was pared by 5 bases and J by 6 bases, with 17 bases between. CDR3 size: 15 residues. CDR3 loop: CASSLGDIRFQPQHF. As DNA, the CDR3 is TGTGCCAGTAGTTTAGGGGACATCCGATTTCAGCCCCAGCATTTT. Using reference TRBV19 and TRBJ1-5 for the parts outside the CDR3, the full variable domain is DGGITQSPKYLFRKEGQNVTLSCEQNLNHDAMYWYRQDPGQGLRLIYYSQIVNDFQKGDIAEGYSVSREKKESFPLTVTSAQKNPTAFYLCASSLGDIRFQPQHFGDGTRLSIL.